The source of this T cell receptor (beta chain) is a study of blood T cell repertoires in COVID-19. Libraries were prepared by immunoSEQ multiplex PCR; TCRdb keeps only in-frame clonotypes and omits some of them. This sample has roughly 200,000 clones, with more than 80% found just once. With V trimmed by 4 bases and J by 1 base, 5 bases remained unmatched. The CDR3 covers 15 residues. Germline V lookup: CDR1 SGHRS, CDR2 YFSETQ. Participants reported their clinical history, and cohort assignment relied on those reports. This TCR came from a man between 40 and 49 years old who had recovered from COVID-19. This chain connects TRBV5-1 to TRBJ2-1, with 7 bases aligning to TRBD2. Sequencing input: PBMCs or T cells enriched from blood (not recorded which). CDR3 sequence reads: CASSSGTSSYNEQFF. In nucleotides, the CDR3 is TGCGCCAGCAGCAGCGGGACTTCTTCCTACAATGAGCAGTTCTTC.